The 2 T cell receptor beta chains presented below share a single source sample, sequenced in a study of blood T cell repertoires in COVID-19. Profiling relied on immunoSEQ multiplex PCR, and the TCRdb table lists in-frame clones only, not all of them. The data contain approximately 75,000 clones, around 72% of them singletons. The sample was peripheral blood. Source of these receptors: a human donor with acute or convalescent COVID-19. The donor label of this sample is uncertain.

The chain uses TRBV5-1 and TRBJ1-6; the match to TRBD1 covers 9 bases. Germline lookup yields CDR1 SGHRS and CDR2 YFSETQ. Unmatched junction bases numbered 4, after V lost 0 bases and J lost 9 bases. This CDR3 is 15 amino acids long. The CDR3 here is CASSLGGTGRSPLHF. CDR3 in DNA: TGCGCCAGCAGCTTGGGGGGGACAGGGCGTTCACCCCTCCACTTT.

This rearrangement joins TRBV10-3 to TRBJ1-5; 10 bases are a match to TRBD1. This CDR3 has 18 residues. Germline V gene sequence: CDR1 ENHRY, CDR2 SYGVKD. V lost 5 bases, J lost 1 base, and 11 bases stayed unmatched. CDR3 residues: CAISQSPGTGESNQPQHF. The DNA for the CDR3 is TGTGCCATCAGTCAAAGTCCCGGGACAGGGGAAAGCAATCAGCCCCAGCATTTT.